This entry lists 14 T cell receptor beta chains sequenced from one sample in a study of identical twins. TCRdb recomputed calls from the 5' RACE reads with MiXCR, one row per CDR3 protein. The data show roughly 630,000 distinct CDR3 sequences, with around 7.5% seen just once and roughly 1.6% held by the top ten. Separately, the same data were catalogued under a study of yellow fever vaccine responses in identical twins.

Sequenced input: PBMCs. The origin of the receptors is a woman in her late teens or twenties in good health.

CDR3 sequence (DNA): TGTGCCAGCAGGGACCGGCCCCTAGATACGCAGTATTTT. It encodes CASRDRPLDTQYF. The chain joins TRBV12-3 or TRBV12-4 to TRBJ2-3, with D hard to call. The germline V and J ends were trimmed by 6 bases and 5 bases, with 12 bases remaining between them. This CDR3 contains 13 residues.

This clonotype was found many times. This rearrangement joins TRBV6-1 to TRBJ2-3, with 8 bases lining up with TRBD2. Trimming at V came to 6 bases and at J to 5 bases, leaving 7 bases not matched to a gene. CDR1 and CDR2 (germline): MNHNS, SASEGT. The CDR3 spans 14 residues. CDR3 sequence reads: CASSNTGGGDTQYF. CDR3 DNA: TGTGCCAGCAGCAACACGGGAGGGGGAGATACGCAGTATTTT.

In this sample, this clonotype turned up a few times. The V gene is TRBV29-1, the J gene TRBJ1-1, with 7 bases fitting TRBD1. CDR1 is SQVTM, CDR2 ANQGSEA, per germline. The CDR3 runs to 14 residues. The ends lost 5 bases at V and 0 bases at J; junction bases unmatched: 6. The CDR3 here is CSVRQGGMNTEAFF. The CDR3 DNA is TGCAGCGTTCGACAGGGAGGGATGAACACTGAAGCTTTCTTT.

This clonotype was observed a few times. The J gene is TRBJ2-7, the V gene TRBV5-1; TRBD1 might be the D (6 bases). Germline V gene sequence: CDR1 SGHRS, CDR2 YFSETQ. The ends were cut back, 5 bases at V and 3 bases at J, with 9 bases in the middle. This CDR3 region has 12 residues. Written as DNA, the CDR3 is TGCGCCAGCAGGAGGACAGACTACGAGCAGTACGTC. It encodes CASRRTDYEQYV.

The chain combines TRBV20-1 with TRBJ2-5, with D unclear. The CDR3 extends over 14 amino acids. CDR1 and CDR2 (germline): DFQATT, SNEGSKA (reference sequence). The V and J ends lost 1 base and 1 base respectively, with 10 bases between them. CDR3 in DNA: TGCAGTGCTAGAGTCGCGCCAGTCCAAGAGACCCAGTACTTC. It codes for CSARVAPVQETQYF.

This clonotype was observed a handful of times. The V call is TRBV11-3, the J call TRBJ2-7; the D call may be TRBD1 or TRBD2 (6 bases each). Trimming shortened V by 0 bases and J by 7 bases, and 10 bases separated the two germline ends. The germline V gene has CDR1 SGHNT and CDR2 YENEEA. This CDR3 contains 13 residues. DNA for the CDR3: TGTGCCAGCAGCTTAGATGGGGGGCGTGAGCAGTACTTC. It translates to CASSLDGGREQYF.

The genes are TRBV24-1 and TRBJ1-1, with 7 bases matching TRBD1. Unmatched junction bases numbered 6, after V lost 8 bases and J lost 1 base. The V gene's germline CDR1 is KGHDR and CDR2 SFDVKD. The CDR3 is 14 residues long. The CDR3 region is CATIAGGRNTEAFF. For the CDR3, the DNA is TGTGCCACCATAGCAGGGGGAAGGAACACTGAAGCTTTCTTT.

This clonotype was seen more than once but under ten times. The chain uses TRBV4-2 and TRBJ2-7; a possible D gene is TRBD2 (6 bases). Trimming took off 6 bases at V and 2 bases at J, with 26 bases between the two ends. CDR3 length: 18 residues. Per germline, CDR1 LGHNA and CDR2 YNFKEQ. This chain's CDR3 is CASRGSELAGTGAYEQYV. Here the CDR3 DNA reads TGTGCCAGCAGGGGATCCGAACTTGCGGGAACTGGCGCCTACGAGCAGTACGTC.

Many counts were recorded for this clonotype. V and J are TRBV28 and TRBJ1-5; D is perhaps TRBD1 (5 bases). CDR3 size: 14 residues. V lost 6 bases and J lost 7, with 16 bases in between. The V gene's germline CDR1 is MDHEN and CDR2 SYDVKM. CDR3 residues: CASRETPGGQPQHF. The CDR3 DNA follows: TGTGCCAGCAGAGAAACACCGGGGGGGCAGCCCCAGCATTTT.

This clonotype was counted ten times or more. The chain combines TRBV18 with TRBJ2-3, with D perhaps TRBD2 (5 bases). Germline CDR1 KGHSH, CDR2 LQKENI. This CDR3 is 14 amino acids long. V lost 8 bases, J lost 2 bases, and 14 bases lay in between. The CDR3 is CASSPTGFTDTQYF. In DNA, the CDR3 is TGTGCCAGCAGCCCGACGGGGTTCACAGATACGCAGTATTTT. Together with reference TRBV18 and TRBJ2-3, the CDR3 gives the full variable domain: NAGVMQNPRHLVRRRGQEARLRCSPMKGHSHVYWYRQLPEEGLKFMVYLQKENIIDESGMPKERFSAEFPKEGPSILRIQQVVRGDSAAYFCASSPTGFTDTQYFGPGTRLTVL.

This clonotype was seen a handful of times. This rearrangement joins TRBV3-1 to TRBJ2-1, with 12 bases aligning to TRBD2. J lost 5 bases, V lost 0 bases, and 2 bases had no gene match. Per the germline V gene, CDR1 is LGHDT and CDR2 is YNNKEL (reference sequence). The CDR3 spans 16 residues. CDR3 residues: CASSQDLAGGDNEQFF. The CDR3 DNA reads as TGTGCCAGCAGCCAAGACCTAGCGGGGGGGGACAATGAGCAGTTCTTC.

The V and J genes are TRBV5-5 and TRBJ2-7; TRBD1 agrees at 10 bases. The V and J ends lost 4 bases and 2 bases, in that order; junction bases with no gene match: 9. Germline V gene sequence: CDR1 SGHKS, CDR2 YYEKEE (reference sequence). The CDR3 is 16 amino acids. CDR3 amino acids: CASSGRQGAFPYEQYV. CDR3 nucleotides: TGTGCCAGCAGCGGAAGACAGGGGGCCTTTCCCTACGAGCAGTACGTC.

This clonotype was seen a few times. The chain has TRBV3-1 and TRBJ1-2, with a possible D match to TRBD1 (5 bases). The V end was cut by 2 bases, the J end by 8 bases, with 12 bases between. Germline CDR1 and CDR2: LGHDT and YNNKEL (reference sequence). The CDR3 contains 13 residues. The CDR3 DNA reads TGTGCCAGCAGCCAAACAGGAACGTCGGGCTACACCTTC. This translates into CASSQTGTSGYTF.

This clonotype was observed a handful of times. This chain uses TRBV6-1 with TRBJ1-6; maybe TRBD1 (6 bases). V was shortened by 6 bases and J by 7 bases, with 13 bases between the two germline ends. The germline V gene has CDR1 MNHNS and CDR2 SASEGT. The CDR3 is 14 amino acids. CDR3 sequence (DNA): TGTGCCAGCAGAGGTGAAGGACAGAATTCACCCCTCCACTTT. Amino acids: CASRGEGQNSPLHF.